Given below is one T cell receptor (beta chain) in context. The antigen is not known. Using a J-beta primer mix together with a sample-barcoded 5' primer, a second PCR was run for about 7 to 12 cycles. A single record per CDR3 protein comes from TCRdb applying MiXCR to the 5' RACE reads. The repertoire includes approximately 290,000 distinct CDR3 sequences, roughly 26% of them detected once, and about 30% sits in the top ten. The entry originates in a study of blood T cells in healthy people across ages. Regarding the study as a whole: Older age went with lower TCR beta diversity per million T cells, in a roughly linear way.

Every donor gave roughly 9.6 milliliters of peripheral blood. Samples each yielded at least 6 micrograms of total RNA. V lost 6 bases to trimming and J lost 4 bases; unmatched junction nucleotides: 15. CDR3 length: 15 amino acids. Germline-derived CDR1 and CDR2 are DFQATT and SNEGSKA (reference sequence). This sequence was found in a woman aged 65 to 85 in good health. The sequencing input was blood. This sequence joins TRBV20-1 and TRBJ2-7; 7 positions agree with TRBD2. The DNA for the CDR3 is TGCAGTGCCCGAAGAGTGGGCGGGAGCGGTTACGAGCAGTACTTC. Its protein product is CSARRVGGSGYEQYF.